The rows below give T cell receptor beta chains drawn from one sample of a study of blood T cell repertoires in COVID-19. The table came from immunoSEQ multiplex PCR; TCRdb's copy has only in-frame clones and leaves some out. Of some 87,000 clones in the sample, around four fifths were seen once. Sequencing used peripheral blood. The receptors originated from a woman aged 70-85 years with active or convalescent COVID-19. CDR3s include the opening cysteine and the closing phenylalanine or tryptophan. The order of the fields is V gene, J gene, clone size, D gene, CDR3 protein, CDR3 DNA. The D gene is left open where the match is weak. Expanded clones get a size class; other rows say once, few or many, or leave the size out.

V gene: TRBV19
J gene: TRBJ2-1
clone size: NA
D gene: TRBD2
CDR3 protein: CASSRLADEQFF
CDR3 DNA: TGTGCCAGTAGCCGACTAGCGGATGAGCAGTTCTTC

V gene: TRBV12-3/TRBV12-4
J gene: TRBJ1-1
clone size: NA
D gene: NA
CDR3 protein: CASSFGGGTEAFF
CDR3 DNA: TGTGCCAGCAGTTTTGGGGGAGGAACTGAAGCTTTCTTT

V gene: TRBV18
J gene: TRBJ1-4
clone size: NA
D gene: NA
CDR3 protein: CASSGRENEKLFF
CDR3 DNA: TGTGCCAGCTCCGGCAGGGAAAATGAAAAACTGTTTTTT

V gene: TRBV10-1
J gene: TRBJ2-3
clone size: NA
D gene: NA
CDR3 protein: CASSESPRTQYF
CDR3 DNA: TGCGCCAGCAGTGAGTCGCCCAGGACGCAGTATTTT

V gene: TRBV19
J gene: TRBJ2-1
clone size: NA
D gene: NA
CDR3 protein: CASSPQSSAGPRNEQFF
CDR3 DNA: TGTGCCAGTAGTCCTCAATCTTCCGCGGGGCCCCGCAATGAGCAGTTCTTC

V gene: TRBV28
J gene: TRBJ2-3
clone size: NA
D gene: NA
CDR3 protein: CASSTKGRGTDTQYF
CDR3 DNA: TGTGCCAGCAGTACAAAGGGGAGGGGGACAGATACGCAGTATTTT

V gene: TRBV24-1
J gene: TRBJ1-2
clone size: NA
D gene: TRBD1
CDR3 protein: CATSHPRTGHANYGYTF
CDR3 DNA: TGTGCCACCAGCCACCCCCGGACAGGCCACGCTAACTATGGCTACACCTTC

V gene: TRBV5-6
J gene: TRBJ1-1
clone size: few
D gene: NA
CDR3 protein: CASMLQGLNTEAFF
CDR3 DNA: TGTGCCAGTATGTTACAGGGCTTGAACACTGAAGCTTTCTTT

V gene: TRBV19
J gene: TRBJ1-2
clone size: NA
D gene: NA
CDR3 protein: CASSWLANYGYTF
CDR3 DNA: TGTGCCAGTAGTTGGCTGGCTAACTATGGCTACACCTTC

V gene: TRBV11-2
J gene: TRBJ1-1
clone size: NA
D gene: NA
CDR3 protein: CASSPLTEAFF
CDR3 DNA: TGTGCCAGCAGCCCCCTCACTGAAGCTTTCTTT

V gene: TRBV7-9
J gene: TRBJ2-3
clone size: NA
D gene: TRBD2
CDR3 protein: CASSLRLAGGPVTDTQYF
CDR3 DNA: TGTGCCAGCAGCTTAAGACTAGCGGGGGGGCCGGTCACAGATACGCAGTATTTT

V gene: TRBV12-5
J gene: TRBJ1-1
clone size: NA
D gene: TRBD1
CDR3 protein: CASGLEGGQGAFF
CDR3 DNA: TGTGCTAGTGGTTTGGAAGGGGGACAGGGGGCTTTCTTT

V gene: TRBV6-5
J gene: TRBJ2-1
clone size: NA
D gene: NA
CDR3 protein: CASSRGLSYNEQFF
CDR3 DNA: TGTGCCAGTTCCCGGGGTCTATCCTACAATGAGCAGTTCTTC

V gene: TRBV19
J gene: TRBJ2-2
clone size: few
D gene: TRBD2
CDR3 protein: CASTPIGLGWGNTGELFF
CDR3 DNA: TGTGCCAGTACCCCCATCGGACTAGGGTGGGGTAACACCGGGGAGCTGTTTTTT

V gene: TRBV14
J gene: TRBJ2-7
clone size: NA
D gene: NA
CDR3 protein: CASSQRPGLYEQYF
CDR3 DNA: TGTGCCAGCAGCCAAAGGCCAGGACTGTACGAGCAGTACTTC

V gene: TRBV12-3/TRBV12-4
J gene: TRBJ1-1
clone size: NA
D gene: NA
CDR3 protein: CASSLGQNTEAFF
CDR3 DNA: TGTGCCAGCAGTTTAGGGCAGAACACTGAAGCTTTCTTT

V gene: TRBV5-6
J gene: TRBJ1-3
clone size: NA
D gene: NA
CDR3 protein: CASSSYRYDSGSVDTIYF
CDR3 DNA: TGTGCCAGCAGCTCCTACCGTTACGACAGTGGAAGCGTGGACACCATATATTTT

V gene: TRBV29-1
J gene: TRBJ1-3
clone size: NA
D gene: NA
CDR3 protein: CSVRLEKGVSGNTIYF
CDR3 DNA: TGCAGCGTTCGCCTTGAAAAGGGGGTCTCTGGAAACACCATATATTTT

V gene: TRBV19
J gene: TRBJ1-2
clone size: NA
D gene: NA
CDR3 protein: CAIGSASGYTF
CDR3 DNA: TGTGCCATAGGAAGCGCTTCGGGCTACACCTTC

V gene: TRBV5-1
J gene: TRBJ2-5
clone size: NA
D gene: NA
CDR3 protein: CASSLGHRVQETQYF
CDR3 DNA: TGCGCCAGCAGCTTGGGACACAGGGTCCAAGAGACCCAGTACTTC

V gene: TRBV24-1
J gene: TRBJ2-5
clone size: once
D gene: TRBD2
CDR3 protein: CATSDPRLAGSQETQYF
CDR3 DNA: TGTGCCACCAGTGATCCCCGACTAGCGGGGAGCCAAGAGACCCAGTACTTC

V gene: TRBV18
J gene: TRBJ2-7
clone size: NA
D gene: TRBD1
CDR3 protein: CASSGGTGIDYEQYF
CDR3 DNA: TGTGCCAGCTCGGGCGGGACAGGGATCGACTACGAGCAGTACTTC

V gene: TRBV5-5
J gene: TRBJ1-6
clone size: NA
D gene: NA
CDR3 protein: CASSPGYTNSPLHF
CDR3 DNA: TGTGCCAGCAGCCCAGGGTATACTAATTCACCCCTCCACTTT

V gene: TRBV2
J gene: TRBJ2-3
clone size: NA
D gene: TRBD2
CDR3 protein: CASSPGLAVTDTQYF
CDR3 DNA: TGTGCCAGCAGCCCGGGACTAGCGGTCACAGATACGCAGTATTTT

V gene: TRBV4-2
J gene: TRBJ2-7
clone size: NA
D gene: TRBD1
CDR3 protein: CASSQQGALRNEQYF
CDR3 DNA: TGTGCCAGCAGCCAACAGGGGGCTTTAAGGAACGAGCAGTACTTC

V gene: TRBV5-1
J gene: TRBJ2-2
clone size: NA
D gene: NA
CDR3 protein: CASSMTGGGTGELFF
CDR3 DNA: TGCGCCAGCAGCATGACTGGGGGAGGCACCGGGGAGCTGTTTTTT

V gene: TRBV25-1
J gene: TRBJ1-1
clone size: NA
D gene: NA
CDR3 protein: CASSGYSEAFF
CDR3 DNA: TGTGCCAGCAGTGGATACAGTGAAGCTTTCTTT

V gene: TRBV21-1
J gene: TRBJ2-1
clone size: NA
D gene: NA
CDR3 protein: CASSNSSYNEQFF
CDR3 DNA: TGTGCCAGCAGCAATAGCAGCTACAATGAGCAGTTCTTC

V gene: TRBV5-1
J gene: TRBJ2-3
clone size: NA
D gene: NA
CDR3 protein: CASRRGAHTDTQYF
CDR3 DNA: TGCGCCAGCCGACGGGGGGCGCACACAGATACGCAGTATTTT

V gene: TRBV5-4
J gene: TRBJ1-1
clone size: NA
D gene: NA
CDR3 protein: CASSLMGGNEAFF
CDR3 DNA: TGTGCCAGCAGCTTGATGGGGGGAAATGAAGCTTTCTTT

V gene: TRBV5-4
J gene: TRBJ1-2
clone size: NA
D gene: TRBD1
CDR3 protein: CASSLPGTGYNGYTF
CDR3 DNA: TGTGCCAGCAGCTTGCCCGGGACAGGGTACAATGGCTACACCTTC

V gene: TRBV7-2
J gene: TRBJ1-1
clone size: NA
D gene: NA
CDR3 protein: CASSLTGGTRTEAFF
CDR3 DNA: TGTGCCAGCAGCTTAACCGGCGGGACTCGGACTGAAGCTTTCTTT

V gene: TRBV18
J gene: TRBJ1-1
clone size: NA
D gene: NA
CDR3 protein: CASSPSGRTEAFF
CDR3 DNA: TGTGCCAGCTCACCGTCAGGGCGCACTGAAGCTTTCTTT

V gene: TRBV10-2
J gene: TRBJ1-6
clone size: NA
D gene: NA
CDR3 protein: CASKTSGGSPLHF
CDR3 DNA: TGCGCCAGCAAGACCTCGGGGGGTTCACCCCTCCACTTT

V gene: TRBV19
J gene: TRBJ1-5
clone size: NA
D gene: NA
CDR3 protein: CASTISGDQPQHF
CDR3 DNA: TGTGCCAGCACGATCAGCGGGGATCAGCCCCAGCATTTT

V gene: TRBV6-5
J gene: TRBJ2-5
clone size: few
D gene: NA
CDR3 protein: CASSWTGQETQYF
CDR3 DNA: TGTGCCAGCAGTTGGACTGGCCAAGAGACCCAGTACTTC

V gene: TRBV18
J gene: TRBJ1-1
clone size: few
D gene: NA
CDR3 protein: CASSPSGNFDTEAFF
CDR3 DNA: TGTGCCAGCTCACCATCAGGGAATTTCGACACTGAAGCTTTCTTT

V gene: TRBV10-3
J gene: TRBJ1-3
clone size: NA
D gene: TRBD1
CDR3 protein: CAISGTASGNTIYF
CDR3 DNA: TGTGCCATCAGCGGGACAGCCTCTGGAAACACCATATATTTT

V gene: TRBV27
J gene: TRBJ2-7
clone size: NA
D gene: NA
CDR3 protein: CASSLFGYEQYF
CDR3 DNA: TGTGCCAGCAGTTTATTCGGGTACGAGCAGTACTTC

V gene: TRBV6-2/TRBV6-3
J gene: TRBJ1-1
clone size: NA
D gene: NA
CDR3 protein: CASSLERAAFF
CDR3 DNA: TGTGCCAGCAGCCTCGAGCGGGCCGCTTTCTTT

V gene: TRBV5-1
J gene: TRBJ1-2
clone size: NA
D gene: NA
CDR3 protein: CASSFQGNSGGYTF
CDR3 DNA: TGCGCCAGCAGCTTCCAGGGGAATTCGGGAGGCTACACCTTC

V gene: TRBV27
J gene: TRBJ2-7
clone size: NA
D gene: TRBD1
CDR3 protein: CASSLSIQGAWYEQYF
CDR3 DNA: TGTGCCAGCAGTTTATCCATACAGGGGGCTTGGTACGAGCAGTACTTC

V gene: TRBV7-9
J gene: TRBJ1-2
clone size: NA
D gene: NA
CDR3 protein: CASSLGSGSGYTF
CDR3 DNA: TGTGCCAGCAGCTTAGGGTCGGGTAGCGGCTACACCTTC

V gene: TRBV12-3/TRBV12-4
J gene: TRBJ2-1
clone size: few
D gene: NA
CDR3 protein: CASSFRNEQFF
CDR3 DNA: TGTGCCAGCAGTTTTCGTAATGAGCAGTTCTTC

V gene: TRBV28
J gene: TRBJ1-2
clone size: NA
D gene: NA
CDR3 protein: CASSLTQANYGYTF
CDR3 DNA: TGTGCCAGCAGTTTGACCCAGGCGAACTATGGCTACACCTTC

V gene: TRBV9
J gene: TRBJ2-1
clone size: NA
D gene: NA
CDR3 protein: CASSRGASSYNEQFF
CDR3 DNA: TGTGCCAGCAGCCGGGGGGCGAGCTCCTACAATGAGCAGTTCTTC

V gene: TRBV7-2
J gene: TRBJ2-1
clone size: NA
D gene: TRBD2
CDR3 protein: CASSLTSGPYNEQFF
CDR3 DNA: TGTGCCAGCAGCTTAACTAGCGGACCCTACAATGAGCAGTTCTTC

V gene: TRBV7-2
J gene: TRBJ2-7
clone size: NA
D gene: TRBD2
CDR3 protein: CASSSRDSGGVYEQYF
CDR3 DNA: TGTGCCAGCAGCTCCAGGGATAGCGGGGGGGTCTACGAGCAGTACTTC

V gene: TRBV6-5
J gene: TRBJ1-1
clone size: NA
D gene: TRBD1
CDR3 protein: CASSRGRGTEAFF
CDR3 DNA: TGTGCCAGCAGCAGGGGGCGCGGCACTGAAGCTTTCTTT

V gene: TRBV4-2
J gene: TRBJ1-2
clone size: NA
D gene: NA
CDR3 protein: CASRRVGVTNGYTF
CDR3 DNA: TGTGCCAGCAGAAGGGTAGGGGTTACCAATGGCTACACCTTC

V gene: TRBV10-3
J gene: TRBJ1-1
clone size: NA
D gene: NA
CDR3 protein: CAISDVRNTEAFF
CDR3 DNA: TGTGCCATCAGTGATGTTAGGAACACTGAAGCTTTCTTT